These T cell receptor beta chains were read from a single sample in a study of T cells in tumors after PD-1 blockade. Clones were sequenced by immunoSEQ multiplex PCR, and TCRdb holds only the in-frame ones, with some missing. The sample contains about 3,900 clones, 65% to 70% of which appear only once. The sequences come from tumor tissue, collected before anti-PD-1 treatment. These receptors originate from a human donor with basal cell carcinoma. Both conserved end residues are part of each CDR3.

J | V | CDR3
TRBJ2-2 | TRBV6-4 | CASSPLAGGTGELFF
TRBJ1-5 | TRBV28 | CASKRSYRGPSNQPQHF
TRBJ1-2 | TRBV19 | CASSMVNGGYTF
TRBJ2-1 | TRBV7-9 | CASSLEGSYNEQFF
TRBJ1-6 | TRBV5-6 | CASSGTGRYSPLHF
TRBJ2-3 | TRBV6-4 | CASSGDRDTDTQYF
TRBJ2-1 | TRBV9 | CASSGGTGYNEQFF
TRBJ2-1 | TRBV12-2 | CASRPPRDLTIEQFF
TRBJ2-5 | TRBV7-2 | CASSSEDGETQYF
TRBJ1-2 | TRBV28 | CATRQGLDYGYTF
TRBJ2-6 | TRBV7-9 | CASSLPQGGRFYGANVLTF